This TCR beta chain was observed in a study of blood T cell repertoires in COVID-19. As for the study in general: Donors in the United States, Italy and Spain gave samples during acute or convalescent COVID-19.

The study recruited people aged about 18 to 89 years across 20 to 30 US areas. Membership in each cohort depended on participant-reported clinical history. Per the study methods: Amplification with reference gene primers provided the estimates of nucleated cell counts. The assay was immunoSEQ multiplex PCR, and TCRdb's table has in-frame clones only and misses some. V, J and clone size are those of that table, while D and trimming were read from the DNA. Among hundreds of thousands of clones listed, just over 85% were seen once. The germline V gene has CDR1 SGHRS and CDR2 YFSETQ. The CDR3 runs to 14 residues. With V trimmed by 3 bases and J by 7 bases, 7 bases remained unmatched.

The sequence derives from a woman aged 40 to 49 with acute COVID-19. The J gene is TRBJ2-1, the V gene TRBV5-1, with 7 bases lining up with TRBD2. The specimen sequenced was PBMCs or T cells enriched from blood (not recorded which). The CDR3 protein is CASSWEGLANEQFF. The DNA of the CDR3 is TGCGCCAGCAGCTGGGAGGGGCTAGCGAATGAGCAGTTCTTC.